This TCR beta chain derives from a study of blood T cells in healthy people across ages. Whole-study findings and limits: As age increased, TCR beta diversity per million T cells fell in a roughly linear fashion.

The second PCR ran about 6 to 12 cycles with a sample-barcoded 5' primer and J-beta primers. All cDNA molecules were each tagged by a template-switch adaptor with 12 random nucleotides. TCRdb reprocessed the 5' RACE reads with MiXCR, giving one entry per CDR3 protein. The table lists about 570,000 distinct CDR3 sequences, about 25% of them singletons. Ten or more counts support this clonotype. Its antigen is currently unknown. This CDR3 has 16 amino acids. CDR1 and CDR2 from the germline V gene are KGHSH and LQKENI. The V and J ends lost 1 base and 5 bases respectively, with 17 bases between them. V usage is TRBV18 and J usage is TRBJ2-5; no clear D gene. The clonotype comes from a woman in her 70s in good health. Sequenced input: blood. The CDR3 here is CASSPRSASPPETQYF. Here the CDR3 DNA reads TGTGCCAGCTCACCACGGTCAGCTAGTCCTCCGGAGACCCAGTACTTC. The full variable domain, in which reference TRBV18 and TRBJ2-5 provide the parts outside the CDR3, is NAGVMQNPRHLVRRRGQEARLRCSPMKGHSHVYWYRQLPEEGLKFMVYLQKENIIDESGMPKERFSAEFPKEGPSILRIQQVVRGDSAAYFCASSPRSASPPETQYFGPGTRLLVL.